One and the same sample provided the 10 T cell receptor beta chains below, sequenced in a study of spatial heterogeneity in lung cancer. Time point given: sample taken at primary tumor resection. Unsorted samples of tumor, nontumor lung or frozen PBMC had their whole RNA sequenced. TCRdb re-called the 5' RACE reads through MiXCR, storing one row per CDR3 protein. The table shows about 1,400 distinct CDR3 sequences, with about half occurring only once. Sequencing was performed on PBMCs, taken at surgery. All receptors derive from a female donor with early-stage non-small cell lung cancer.

This clonotype has more than one count but fewer than ten. This chain uses TRBV7-8 with TRBJ2-1, with 10 bases identical to TRBD2. The CDR3 runs 16 residues. Germline CDR1 SGHVS, CDR2 FQNEAQ. With 5 bases clipped from V and 6 bases from J, the junction kept 10 bases outside the gene matches. The CDR3 DNA reads as TGTGCCAGCAGCGGACCCCGGCTAGCGGGAGTCAATGAGCAGTTCTTC. This encodes CASSGPRLAGVNEQFF.

This clonotype was recorded at least ten times. The chain couples TRBV29-1 to TRBJ1-1; TRBD1 might be the D (5 bases). Germline-derived CDR1 and CDR2 are SQVTM and ANQGSEA. The ends were cut back, 2 bases at V and 1 base at J, with 8 bases in the middle. The CDR3 runs 13 residues. The CDR3 coding sequence is TGCAGCGTTGAACAGGGATGGAACACTGAAGCTTTCTTT. Its translation is CSVEQGWNTEAFF.

This clonotype was seen just once. V gene TRBV29-1 combines with J gene TRBJ2-7; D assignment may be TRBD1 or TRBD2 (6 bases each). This CDR3 is 13 amino acids long. The V end lost 8 bases, the J end lost 3 bases, and 17 bases lay between the germline ends. CDR1 and CDR2 from the germline V gene are SQVTM and ANQGSEA. CDR3 sequence: CSIPSEGGYEQYF. CDR3 coding DNA: TGCAGCATTCCCAGCGAGGGGGGCTACGAGCAGTACTTC.

By sample fraction, this clonotype is large. This chain joins TRBV7-9 and TRBJ1-1; D is possibly TRBD1 (5 bases). There are 15 residues in the CDR3. Trimming shortened V by 5 bases and J by 0 bases, and 13 bases separated the two germline ends. Germline V gene sequence: CDR1 SEHNR, CDR2 FQNEAQ (reference sequence). The CDR3 DNA sequence: TGTGCCAGCAGCCATATCAGGGATATGAACACTGAAGCTTTCTTT. As protein: CASSHIRDMNTEAFF. Complete variable domain (other parts from reference TRBV7-9 and TRBJ1-1): DTGVSQNPRHKITKRGQNVTFRCDPISEHNRLYWYRQTLGQGPEFLTYFQNEAQLEKSRLLSDRFSAERPKGSFSTLEIQRTEQGDSAMYLCASSHIRDMNTEAFFGQGTRLTVV.

The chain couples TRBV7-2 to TRBJ2-7; 7 bases agree with TRBD1. V lost 2 bases to trimming and J lost 3 bases; unmatched junction nucleotides: 4. The CDR3 is 14 residues long. Germline CDR1 SGHTA, CDR2 FQGNSA. CDR3 DNA: TGTGCCAGCAGCTTATCACAGGGGAACTACGAGCAGTACTTC. Amino acid sequence: CASSLSQGNYEQYF.

This clonotype was counted between two and nine times. The chain carries TRBV13 and TRBJ2-4, with D perhaps matching TRBD1 (5 bases). Germline lookup yields CDR1 PRHDT and CDR2 FYEKMQ (reference sequence). With 5 bases removed from V and 0 bases from J, the gap between germline ends came to 14 bases. The CDR3 has 16 amino acids. This CDR3 reads CASSPNQGLAKNIQYF. DNA of the CDR3: TGTGCCAGCAGCCCGAACCAGGGTTTAGCCAAAAACATTCAGTACTTC.

This clonotype was seen a handful of times. The chain uses TRBV5-6 and TRBJ2-5, with D perhaps assigned TRBD1 or TRBD2 (7 bases each). With 1 base removed from V and 4 bases from J, the gap between germline ends came to 20 bases. The CDR3 length is 17 residues. CDR1 is SGHDT and CDR2 is YYEEEE in the germline V gene. The CDR3 sequence: CASSLRGGGSRRETQYF. The DNA for the CDR3 is TGTGCCAGCAGCTTGCGGGGAGGGGGCAGTCGGCGAGAGACCCAGTACTTC.

The chain joins TRBV5-1 to TRBJ2-5, with TRBD1 matching 8 bases. Germline V CDR1 and CDR2: SGHRS, YFSETQ. With V trimmed by 1 base and J by 1 base, 3 bases remained unmatched. This CDR3 contains 15 residues. CDR3 protein: CASSLRTGTQETQYF. In nucleotides, the CDR3 is TGCGCCAGCAGCTTGCGGACAGGGACCCAAGAGACCCAGTACTTC.

This clonotype was observed once. The rearrangement uses TRBV20-1 and TRBJ2-1, with a tentative D call TRBD1 (6 bases). Germline CDR1 DFQATT, CDR2 SNEGSKA (reference sequence). The V and J ends lost 6 bases and 6 bases respectively, with 18 bases between them. CDR3 size: 14 residues. The CDR3 DNA follows: TGCAGTGCCAGGGGTCGGGCATCGGTCAATGAGCAGTTCTTC. This sequence encodes CSARGRASVNEQFF.

This clonotype is labeled as large (0.1 to 1%). The chain recombines TRBV7-9 with TRBJ1-1; no reliable D call. Germline V lookup: CDR1 SEHNR, CDR2 FQNEAQ (reference sequence). Trimming pared 2 bases from V and 6 bases from J, leaving 10 bases between. CDR3 size: 13 residues. The CDR3 here is CASSLNMKAEAFF. The DNA for the CDR3 is TGTGCCAGCAGCTTAAATATGAAGGCTGAAGCTTTCTTT.